A selection of T cell receptor beta chains follows, all from one sample in a study of T cells after yellow fever vaccination. TCRdb re-analysed the 5' RACE reads in MiXCR, keeping a single row per CDR3 protein. The sample has 450,000 to 550,000 distinct CDR3 sequences, less than 25% seen once. The sample here was PBMCs, taken approximately 22 days after the first yellow fever vaccination. These TCRs come from a man between 18 and 35 years old who received the YFV17D yellow fever vaccine. CDR3s include the opening cysteine and the closing phenylalanine or tryptophan. The D gene is left open where the match is weak. Size tells how often a clone was seen (once, few, many) or the class of an expanded clone, and some rows leave it out.

J: TRBJ2-4; V: TRBV12-3/TRBV12-4; D: NA; size: NA; CDR3: CASSLSGRKNIQYF; DNA: TGTGCCAGCAGTTTATCAGGGCGCAAAAACATTCAGTACTTC
J: TRBJ2-2; V: TRBV12-3/TRBV12-4; D: NA; size: NA; CDR3: CASTLTVTGELFF; DNA: TGTGCCAGCACCCTGACAGTCACCGGGGAGCTGTTTTTT
J: TRBJ1-2; V: TRBV6-1; D: NA; size: NA; CDR3: CASSRTAFYGYTF; DNA: TGTGCCAGCAGTCGGACAGCATTTTATGGCTACACCTTC
J: TRBJ2-2; V: TRBV7-8; D: NA; size: NA; CDR3: CASSHGIKNTGELFF; DNA: TGTGCCAGCAGCCACGGGATCAAAAACACCGGGGAGCTGTTTTTT
J: TRBJ2-7; V: TRBV4-1; D: NA; size: few; CDR3: CASSQELRQYYEQYF; DNA: TGCGCCAGCAGCCAAGAACTTCGACAGTACTACGAGCAGTACTTC
J: TRBJ1-4; V: TRBV3-1; D: TRBD1; size: NA; CDR3: CASSQVGSKGGLGEKLFF; DNA: TGTGCCAGCAGCCAAGTCGGAAGCAAAGGGGGCCTCGGTGAAAAACTGTTTTTT
J: TRBJ2-2; V: TRBV20-1; D: NA; size: NA; CDR3: CSASSPLRGTGELFF; DNA: TGCAGTGCTAGTTCCCCCCTCCGGGGCACCGGGGAGCTGTTTTTT
J: TRBJ1-5; V: TRBV3-1; D: NA; size: few; CDR3: CASSQDSGDSNQPQHF; DNA: TGTGCCAGCAGCCAAGATTCCGGGGATAGCAATCAGCCCCAGCATTTT
J: TRBJ2-3; V: TRBV19; D: TRBD1; size: few; CDR3: CASRDRGQDTQYF; DNA: TGTGCCAGTAGGGACAGGGGGCAAGATACGCAGTATTTT
J: TRBJ2-3; V: TRBV6-5; D: NA; size: few; CDR3: CASSYSGTGASRDTQYF; DNA: TGTGCCAGCAGTTACTCAGGGACTGGGGCAAGCCGAGATACGCAGTATTTT
J: TRBJ2-1; V: TRBV7-3; D: TRBD2; size: NA; CDR3: CASSSGTRYEQFF; DNA: TGTGCCAGCAGCTCTGGGACTAGATATGAGCAGTTCTTC
J: TRBJ2-1; V: TRBV7-9; D: TRBD1; size: few; CDR3: CASSLEVDRGTLQFF; DNA: TGTGCCAGCAGCTTAGAAGTAGACAGGGGGACCTTGCAGTTCTTC
J: TRBJ1-1; V: TRBV12-3/TRBV12-4; D: TRBD1; size: NA; CDR3: CASSLTQGGTVEAFF; DNA: TGTGCCAGCAGTTTAACTCAGGGGGGGACGGTTGAAGCTTTCTTT
J: TRBJ2-1; V: TRBV9; D: TRBD1; size: few; CDR3: CASAKDRGSYNEQFF; DNA: TGTGCCAGCGCGAAGGACAGGGGCTCCTACAATGAGCAGTTCTTC
J: TRBJ2-7; V: TRBV5-1; D: NA; size: few; CDR3: CASSYPRGGEQYF; DNA: TGCGCCAGCAGCTACCCTCGGGGCGGCGAGCAGTACTTC
J: TRBJ2-3; V: TRBV25-1; D: NA; size: NA; CDR3: CASNLQGGDTQYF; DNA: TGTGCCAGCAATCTTCAGGGGGGAGATACGCAGTATTTT
J: TRBJ2-5; V: TRBV6-8; D: NA; size: NA; CDR3: CASTPMDF; DNA: TGTGCCAGCACTCCTATGGACTTC
J: TRBJ2-3; V: TRBV3-1; D: TRBD2; size: few; CDR3: CASSRSGGTDTQYF; DNA: TGTGCCAGCAGCCGGAGCGGGGGAACAGATACGCAGTATTTT
J: TRBJ1-4; V: TRBV20-1; D: NA; size: few; CDR3: CSASRGEEKLFF; DNA: TGCAGTGCTAGCAGGGGTGAAGAAAAACTGTTTTTT
J: TRBJ2-7; V: TRBV6-5; D: TRBD1; size: NA; CDR3: CASSYSPRRQGTYEQYF; DNA: TGTGCCAGCAGTTACTCACCACGACGACAGGGAACCTACGAGCAGTACTTC
J: TRBJ1-2; V: TRBV4-1; D: TRBD1; size: NA; CDR3: CASSWGQGNGYTF; DNA: TGCGCCAGCAGCTGGGGACAGGGGAATGGCTACACCTTC
J: TRBJ2-2; V: TRBV18; D: NA; size: few; CDR3: CASSPLAGRVTGELFF; DNA: TGTGCCAGCTCACCACTCGCTGGTCGGGTCACCGGGGAGCTGTTTTTT
J: TRBJ2-3; V: TRBV18; D: NA; size: few; CDR3: CASSPYETGTDTQYF; DNA: TGTGCCAGCTCACCGTACGAAACAGGGACAGATACGCAGTATTTT
J: TRBJ1-1; V: TRBV12-3/TRBV12-4; D: NA; size: few; CDR3: CASSLLGLGTEAFF; DNA: TGTGCCAGCAGTCTCTTAGGGTTGGGCACTGAAGCTTTCTTT
J: TRBJ2-1; V: TRBV7-9; D: TRBD1; size: few; CDR3: CASRTGTGVVSEQFF; DNA: TGTGCCAGCAGGACCGGGACAGGGGTCGTCTCTGAGCAGTTCTTC
J: TRBJ1-6; V: TRBV4-3; D: NA; size: NA; CDR3: CASSQETWRRNSPLHF; DNA: TGCGCCAGCAGCCAAGAGACGTGGCGACGGAATTCACCCCTCCACTTT
J: TRBJ2-1; V: TRBV11-2; D: TRBD2; size: NA; CDR3: CASGRASGGYEQFF; DNA: TGTGCCAGCGGGAGGGCTAGCGGGGGTTATGAGCAGTTCTTC
J: TRBJ2-1; V: TRBV11-2; D: TRBD1; size: NA; CDR3: CASTRTGGSYNEQFF; DNA: TGTGCCAGCACCCGAACAGGGGGCTCTTACAATGAGCAGTTCTTC
J: TRBJ1-5; V: TRBV7-2; D: NA; size: few; CDR3: CASSLVGGYSNQPQHF; DNA: TGTGCCAGCAGCTTAGTAGGCGGTTATAGCAATCAGCCCCAGCATTTT
J: TRBJ2-3; V: TRBV24-1; D: NA; size: NA; CDR3: CATSDTGRGTQYF; DNA: TGTGCCACCAGTGATACAGGGCGGGGTACGCAGTATTTT
J: TRBJ2-5; V: TRBV4-1; D: TRBD1; size: few; CDR3: CASSPSGQAQETQYF; DNA: TGCGCCAGCAGCCCGTCGGGACAGGCTCAAGAGACCCAGTACTTC
J: TRBJ1-2; V: TRBV27; D: NA; size: few; CDR3: CASSLWQGSGYTF; DNA: TGTGCCAGCAGTTTATGGCAGGGCAGTGGCTACACCTTC
J: TRBJ2-2; V: TRBV7-6; D: NA; size: NA; CDR3: CASSSGVTGELFF; DNA: TGTGCCAGCAGTTCAGGGGTAACCGGGGAGCTGTTTTTT
J: TRBJ2-5; V: TRBV7-2; D: TRBD2; size: few; CDR3: CASSLGLLAGGLQETQYF; DNA: TGTGCCAGCAGCTTAGGGCTACTAGCGGGGGGCCTACAAGAGACCCAGTACTTC
J: TRBJ2-4; V: TRBV12-5; D: NA; size: few; CDR3: CASGRDSKLAKNIQYF; DNA: TGTGCTAGTGGCCGGGACTCCAAACTAGCCAAAAACATTCAGTACTTC
J: TRBJ2-3; V: TRBV15; D: TRBD2; size: few; CDR3: CATGTSGADTQYF; DNA: TGTGCCACCGGGACTAGCGGGGCAGATACGCAGTATTTT
J: TRBJ1-2; V: TRBV23-1; D: NA; size: few; CDR3: CASIQRPDDYGYTF; DNA: TGCGCCAGCATTCAAAGGCCTGATGACTATGGCTACACCTTC
J: TRBJ1-1; V: TRBV4-1; D: NA; size: many; CDR3: CASSQGLLNTEAFF; DNA: TGCGCCAGCAGCCAAGGACTTCTGAACACTGAAGCTTTCTTT
J: TRBJ1-4; V: TRBV15; D: NA; size: few; CDR3: CATSSTRVGKGLFF; DNA: TGTGCCACCAGCTCCACCCGGGTGGGGAAAGGACTGTTTTTT
J: TRBJ2-7; V: TRBV2; D: NA; size: NA; CDR3: CATQGGFLYEQYF; DNA: TGTGCCACCCAGGGGGGTTTTCTCTACGAGCAGTACTTC
J: TRBJ2-7; V: TRBV7-2; D: TRBD1; size: few; CDR3: CASSIQGAVGEQYF; DNA: TGTGCCAGCAGCATACAGGGGGCCGTAGGCGAGCAGTACTTC
J: TRBJ2-2; V: TRBV9; D: TRBD1; size: NA; CDR3: CASSVLTGRSGELFF; DNA: TGTGCCAGCAGCGTACTGACAGGGCGGTCCGGGGAGCTGTTTTTT
J: TRBJ2-3; V: TRBV5-1; D: TRBD2; size: many; CDR3: CASSLNTGTSGIWTQYF; DNA: TGCGCCAGCAGCCTTAACACCGGGACTAGCGGCATCTGGACGCAGTATTTT
J: TRBJ2-2; V: TRBV27; D: NA; size: few; CDR3: CASSLGPSAGELFF; DNA: TGTGCCAGCAGTCTCGGGCCCTCCGCTGGGGAGCTGTTTTTT
J: TRBJ1-2; V: TRBV29-1; D: TRBD1; size: few; CDR3: CSVGQGANGYTF; DNA: TGCAGCGTTGGACAGGGGGCGAATGGCTACACCTTC
J: TRBJ2-7; V: TRBV10-3; D: NA; size: many; CDR3: CAISDAGQSHEQYF; DNA: TGTGCCATCAGTGATGCGGGACAGTCCCACGAGCAGTACTTC
J: TRBJ2-7; V: TRBV11-2; D: TRBD2; size: NA; CDR3: CASSSSGGVPTYEQYF; DNA: TGTGCCAGCAGCTCTAGCGGGGGGGTACCCACCTACGAGCAGTACTTC
J: TRBJ2-1; V: TRBV5-6; D: NA; size: few; CDR3: CASSWGAGRHEQFF; DNA: TGTGCCAGCAGCTGGGGGGCAGGGAGGCATGAGCAGTTCTTC
J: TRBJ2-1; V: TRBV20-1; D: TRBD2; size: NA; CDR3: CSAEDSGLVFYNEQFF; DNA: TGCAGTGCCGAAGACTCGGGACTAGTCTTCTACAATGAGCAGTTCTTC
J: TRBJ2-2; V: TRBV4-2; D: NA; size: few; CDR3: CASSQDQGVNTGELFF; DNA: TGTGCCAGCAGCCAAGACCAGGGAGTTAACACCGGGGAGCTGTTTTTT
J: TRBJ2-1; V: TRBV4-3; D: TRBD2; size: few; CDR3: CASSHVLAGDSYNEQFF; DNA: TGCGCCAGCAGCCACGTCTTAGCGGGGGACTCCTACAATGAGCAGTTCTTC
J: TRBJ2-1; V: TRBV18; D: TRBD2; size: NA; CDR3: CASSPRLAGGKNEQFF; DNA: TGTGCCAGCTCACCACGACTAGCGGGGGGGAAGAATGAGCAGTTCTTC
J: TRBJ2-3; V: TRBV24-1; D: TRBD2; size: few; CDR3: CATSDSSGPSTDTQYF; DNA: TGTGCCACCAGTGATTCTAGCGGTCCTAGCACAGATACGCAGTATTTT
J: TRBJ2-5; V: TRBV7-8; D: NA; size: few; CDR3: CASSLAPGTAETQYF; DNA: TGTGCCAGCAGCTTAGCGCCAGGGACGGCAGAGACCCAGTACTTC